The 17 T cell receptor beta chains presented below share a single source sample, sequenced in a study of CD8 T cells in Susac syndrome. About 0.5 to 1 ug RNA was reverse transcribed with random hexamers. TCRdb re-called the immunoSEQ multiplex PCR reads with MiXCR, one entry per CDR3 protein. The repertoire holds around 160,000 distinct CDR3 sequences, with approximately 94% as singletons. The sample consisted of CD4+ T cells from PBMCs. These TCRs come from a human donor with multiple sclerosis.

V usage is TRBV29-1 and J usage is TRBJ2-7; 9 nucleotides match TRBD1. The CDR3 runs to 14 residues. Germline V gene lookup returns CDR1 SQVTM and CDR2 ANQGSEA. V dropped 5 bases and J dropped 6; count of bases not matched to a gene: 11. The CDR3 protein is CSVMDRGFAFEQYF. CDR3 nucleotide sequence: TGCAGCGTTATGGACAGGGGATTTGCCTTCGAGCAGTACTTC.

The rearrangement joins TRBV30 to TRBJ2-3, with 7 positions matching TRBD2. V shed 7 bases and J 0 bases; nucleotides not matched to a gene: 10. The CDR3 sequence is 15 residues long. Germline V gives CDR1 GTSNPN, CDR2 SVGIG (reference sequence). CDR3 bases: TGTGCCTCCCCCGCGGGAGAGGGAAGCACAGATACGCAGTATTTT. It is translated as CASPAGEGSTDTQYF.

The chain links TRBV7-2 to TRBJ2-1; D call uncertain. Deletions cut 5 bases from V and 6 bases from J, with 14 bases between. The CDR3 is 14 residues long. Germline CDR1 reads SGHTA; CDR2 reads FQGNSA. CDR3 sequence: CASSPGTSVNEQFF. The CDR3 nucleotides read TGTGCCAGCAGCCCTGGCACAAGCGTCAATGAGCAGTTCTTC.

The rearrangement uses TRBV6-6 and TRBJ2-5; D gene ambiguous. This CDR3 contains 12 residues. V lost 0 bases, J lost 4 bases, and 3 bases lay in between. Germline V gene sequence: CDR1 MNHNY, CDR2 SVGAGI (reference sequence). For the CDR3, the DNA is TGTGCCAGCAGTTACTCTGGAGAGACCCAGTACTTC. Amino acid sequence: CASSYSGETQYF.

The chain has TRBV4-2 and TRBJ1-1, with 9 bases identical to TRBD1. The ends lost 4 bases at V and 1 base at J; junction bases unmatched: 7. The CDR3 totals 16 residues. CDR1 LGHNA and CDR2 YNFKEQ come from the germline V gene. The DNA for the CDR3 is TGTGCCAGCAGCCGAGAACCGGGACAGGGGAACACTGAAGCTTTCTTT. This encodes CASSREPGQGNTEAFF.

The chain recombines TRBV5-1 with TRBJ2-1; 10 bases are shared with TRBD2. CDR1 SGHRS and CDR2 YFSETQ come from the germline V gene. V shed 9 bases, J shed 7 bases, and the junction held 13 bases outside the gene matches. The CDR3 runs 15 residues. The CDR3 reads CATRIGLAEINEQFF. CDR3 in DNA: TGCGCCACCCGAATCGGACTAGCGGAGATTAATGAGCAGTTCTTC.

V is TRBV11-2 and J is TRBJ2-4; 8 bases fit TRBD1. Germline CDR1 is SGHAT and CDR2 is FQNNGV. With 1 base clipped from V and 7 bases from J, the junction kept 6 bases outside the gene matches. CDR3 length: 15 amino acids. DNA for the CDR3: TGTGCCAGCAGCTTAGTCTGGACAGGGAAGAACATTCAGTACTTC. This translates into CASSLVWTGKNIQYF. Full variable domain (rest looked up from reference TRBV11-2 and TRBJ2-4): EAGVAQSPRYKIIEKRQSVAFWCNPISGHATLYWYQQILGQGPKLLIQFQNNGVVDDSQLPKDRFSAERLKGVDSTLKIQPAKLEDSAVYLCASSLVWTGKNIQYFGAGTRLSVL.

The genes are TRBV2 and TRBJ1-5, with a weak D call TRBD1 (5 bases). Germline CDR1 is SNHLY and CDR2 is FYNNEI. With 6 bases removed from V and 8 bases from J, the gap between germline ends came to 20 bases. The CDR3 covers 15 residues. CDR3 sequence: CASSAQGVGAEPQHF. As DNA, the CDR3 is TGTGCCAGCAGCGCTCAAGGGGTTGGGGCCGAGCCCCAGCATTTT. Together with reference TRBV2 and TRBJ1-5, the CDR3 gives the full variable domain: EPEVTQTPSHQVTQMGQEVILRCVPISNHLYFYWYRQILGQKVEFLVSFYNNEISEKSEIFDDQFSVERPDGSNFTLKIRSTKLEDSAMYFCASSAQGVGAEPQHFGDGTRLSIL.

The chain couples TRBV20-1 to TRBJ1-1; D possibly corresponds to TRBD1 (5 bases). Germline assignment: CDR1 DFQATT and CDR2 SNEGSKA (reference sequence). CDR3 size: 14 residues. The V end lost 8 bases, the J end lost 5 bases, and 21 bases lay between the germline ends. The CDR3 spells CSTPGIEAGTEAFF. CDR3 bases: TGCAGTACCCCAGGGATAGAGGCCGGTACTGAAGCTTTCTTT.

The chain is built from TRBV10-2 and TRBJ2-7; TRBD1 is a possible D gene (5 bases). The CDR3 loop spans 12 amino acids. Germline loops: CDR1 WSHSY, CDR2 SAAADI. CDR3 loop: CATSIPGWEQYF. The DNA of the CDR3 is TGCGCAACCTCCATCCCAGGGTGGGAGCAGTACTTC.

V and J are TRBV30 and TRBJ1-4; 8 bases are shared with TRBD1. The V and J ends lost 1 base and 8 bases, in that order; junction bases with no gene match: 6. This CDR3 is built from 14 residues. CDR1 and CDR2 (germline): GTSNPN, SVGIG (reference sequence). CDR3 loop: CAWSGQGPGEKLFF. CDR3 nucleotide sequence: TGTGCCTGGAGTGGACAGGGGCCTGGGGAAAAACTGTTTTTT. The whole variable domain, filled in from reference TRBV30 and TRBJ1-4, reads SQTIHQWPATLVQPVGSPLSLECTVEGTSNPNLYWYRQAAGRGLQLLFYSVGIGQISSEVPQNLSASRPQDRQFILSSKKLLLSDSGFYLCAWSGQGPGEKLFFGSGTQLSVL.

The J gene is TRBJ1-1, the V gene TRBV18, with TRBD1 as a possible D gene (5 bases). Germline lookup yields CDR1 KGHSH and CDR2 LQKENI. V was pared by 3 bases and J by 5 bases, with 13 bases between. CDR3 size: 14 residues. The CDR3 reads CASSPGPQGTEAFF. In nucleotides, the CDR3 is TGTGCCAGCTCACCCGGGCCCCAGGGAACTGAAGCTTTCTTT.

This clonotype has only a few counts. The chain recombines TRBV11-1 with TRBJ2-7; D not resolved. Germline V CDR1 and CDR2: SGHAT, FQDESV (reference sequence). This CDR3 region has 15 residues. V lost 5 bases, J lost 1 base, and 15 bases lay in between. CDR3 nucleotides: TGTGCCAGCAGCCTCAGTCCCTTCTATTCCTACGAGCAGTACTTC. Its translation is CASSLSPFYSYEQYF.

The chain joins TRBV25-1 to TRBJ2-2; D perhaps matches TRBD1 (7 bases). The CDR3 covers 14 residues. CDR1 is MGHDK and CDR2 is SYGVNS in the germline V gene. The ends were cut back, 8 bases at V and 3 bases at J, with 13 bases in the middle. The CDR3 DNA follows: TGTGCCAGCCTTGACAGGGAGGACACCGGGGAGCTGTTTTTT. This gives the protein CASLDREDTGELFF.

This chain uses TRBV9 with TRBJ2-1; 11 positions agree with TRBD2. This CDR3 is built from 15 residues. The ends lost 3 bases at V and 4 bases at J; junction bases unmatched: 3. Germline V gives CDR1 SGDLS, CDR2 YYNGEE. The CDR3 loop reads CASSDGTSGYNEQFF. The CDR3 DNA sequence: TGTGCCAGCAGCGACGGGACTAGCGGATACAATGAGCAGTTCTTC.

This clonotype is a singleton in its sample. This rearrangement joins TRBV7-9 to TRBJ1-1, with a weak D call TRBD1 (5 bases). This CDR3 contains 14 residues. The V end lost 1 base, the J end lost 4 bases, and 10 bases lay between the germline ends. The germline V gene has CDR1 SEHNR and CDR2 FQNEAQ (reference sequence). The CDR3 region has the DNA TGTGCCAGCAGCTTAGAAATGGGGGGCACTGAAGCTTTCTTT. It yields the protein CASSLEMGGTEAFF. The entire variable domain, with the rest obtained from reference TRBV7-9 and TRBJ1-1, is as follows: DTGVSQNPRHKITKRGQNVTFRCDPISEHNRLYWYRQTLGQGPEFLTYFQNEAQLEKSRLLSDRFSAERPKGSFSTLEIQRTEQGDSAMYLCASSLEMGGTEAFFGQGTRLTVV.

The chain joins TRBV4-1 to TRBJ2-7; D not resolved. The CDR3 contains 12 residues. Trimming removed 3 bases at V and 6 bases at J, with 9 bases between. Germline assignment: CDR1 MGHRA and CDR2 YSYEKL. The CDR3 region is CASSHPLGEQYF. In DNA form, the CDR3 reads TGCGCCAGCAGCCACCCCCTGGGCGAGCAGTACTTC.